The 30 T cell receptor beta chains given below trace back to one sample, sequenced in a study of T cell repertoires in cytomegalovirus infection. Each CDR3 protein gets one entry after TCRdb re-called the reads with MiXCR. The sample yields 650,000 to 900,000 distinct CDR3 sequences, over 25% seen once. These receptors have no known antigen. The specimen comprised cultured CD8+ T cells from PBMCs, sampled from culture after CMV antigen stimulation. The receptors shown here come from a human donor in good health (CMV status not recorded). Some clones in this sample may be carry-over from other donors' samples.

This clonotype was recorded many times. The J gene is TRBJ2-7, the V gene TRBV7-6; D tentatively fits TRBD1 or TRBD2 (5 bases each). Trimming cost V 1 base and J 0 bases, with 7 bases left between them. The V gene's germline CDR1 is SGHVS and CDR2 FNYEAQ. The CDR3 runs 14 residues. The CDR3 loop reads CASSLGGGSYEQYV. The CDR3 nucleotides are TGTGCCAGCAGCTTAGGTGGGGGCTCCTACGAGCAGTACGTC.

About this clonotype itself: A read error may explain this, as a much larger clone is one base away. J is TRBJ1-2 and V is TRBV12-3 or TRBV12-4; D may be TRBD1 (5 bases). V was trimmed by 6 bases and J by 6 bases, leaving 14 bases between them. This CDR3 has 13 amino acids. The CDR3 region has the DNA TGTGCCAGCAGCCGCCCGATAGGGGATGGCTACACCTTC. It is translated as CASSRPIGDGYTF.

This chain uses TRBV6-1 with TRBJ2-2, with D uncertain. V gave up 2 bases and J gave up 1 base, with 23 bases separating them. This CDR3 has 20 residues. CDR1 MNHNS and CDR2 SASEGT come from the germline V gene. The CDR3: CASSERTRVMAYGNTGELFF. In DNA form, the CDR3 reads TGTGCCAGCAGTGAAAGAACGCGTGTCATGGCTTACGGGAACACCGGGGAGCTGTTTTTT.

The CDR3 region has the DNA TGTGCCAGCAGTTGGACAGGGGACACTGAAGCTTTCTTT. Translating it yields CASSWTGDTEAFF. The chain employs TRBV6-6 and TRBJ1-1; TRBD1 agrees at 9 bases. CDR3 length: 13 amino acids. CDR1 is MNHNY, CDR2 SVGAGI, per germline (reference sequence). V lost 4 bases, J lost 3 bases, and 0 bases stayed unmatched.

Concerning this clonotype itself: Given a much more abundant clone one base away, this may be a read error. This chain links TRBV7-2 with TRBJ2-2; tentatively, D is TRBD1 or TRBD2 (5 bases each). This CDR3 comprises 14 residues. The germline CDR1 and CDR2 sequences are SGHTA and FQGNSA. The CDR3 region is CASSFSRGAGKLFF. The DNA of the CDR3 is TGTGCCAGCAGCTTTTCCCGAGGGGCCGGGAAGCTGTTTTTT.

The sample holds many counts of this clonotype. This rearrangement joins TRBV7-2 to TRBJ1-4, with D perhaps matching TRBD1 (6 bases). The V and J ends lost 6 bases and 10 bases respectively, with 18 bases between them. Germline V lookup: CDR1 SGHTA, CDR2 FQGNSA. The CDR3 is 14 amino acids. CDR3 sequence (DNA): TGTGCCAGCAGATCTCGGGAAGAGGGGGGAAAACTGTTTTTT. Translating gives CASRSREEGGKLFF.

This clonotype was detected only a few times. The rearrangement links TRBV5-6 to TRBJ1-6; 8 positions match TRBD1. Germline V lookup: CDR1 SGHDT, CDR2 YYEEEE. The CDR3 has 17 amino acids. V lost 0 bases, J lost 4 bases, and 6 bases stayed unmatched. CDR3 protein: CASSLEADRVYNSPLHF. As DNA, the CDR3 is TGTGCCAGCAGCTTGGAGGCGGACAGGGTTTATAATTCACCCCTCCACTTT.

CDR3 DNA: TGTGCCAGTAGTATGTGGACAGGGGAGAACACTGAAGCTTTCTTT. Translating it yields CASSMWTGENTEAFF. The chain joins TRBV19 to TRBJ1-1, with 9 bases that match TRBD1. The CDR3 length is 15 residues. The germline V gene encodes CDR1 LNHDA and CDR2 SQIVND (reference sequence). Trimming removed 3 bases from V and 1 base from J; junction bases left unmatched: 3.

This clonotype was detected only a few times. The gene calls are TRBV12-3 or TRBV12-4 and TRBJ1-6, with D hard to call. Trimming took off 1 base at V and 3 bases at J, with 16 bases between the two ends. The CDR3 spans 18 residues. CDR3 nucleotide sequence: TGTGCCAGCAGTTTAGGTTTTCAAACCGTGAACTATAATTCACCCCTCCACTTT. This sequence encodes CASSLGFQTVNYNSPLHF.

V and J are TRBV20-1 and TRBJ1-2, with D hard to call. Germline values: CDR1 DFQATT, CDR2 SNEGSKA (reference sequence). The V and J ends lost 0 bases and 8 bases respectively, with 16 bases between them. This CDR3 is built from 14 residues. The CDR3 region is CSARDPPVVLGYTF. The CDR3 coding sequence is TGCAGTGCTAGAGATCCACCCGTGGTGCTGGGCTACACCTTC.

The V gene is TRBV19, the J gene TRBJ2-5; D may be TRBD1 or TRBD2 (5 bases each). The CDR3 is 16 residues long. V gave up 10 bases and J gave up 5 bases, with 26 bases separating them. CDR1 and CDR2 from the germline V gene are LNHDA and SQIVND (reference sequence). CDR3 bases: TGTGCCACCAACAGTAACCCGGGGCTAGGAGAGGAGACCCAGTACTTC. Protein product: CATNSNPGLGEETQYF.

The gene calls are TRBV5-6 and TRBJ1-6, with D tentatively TRBD1 (6 bases). Germline assignment: CDR1 SGHDT and CDR2 YYEEEE. V lost 5 bases to trimming and J lost 8 bases, with 17 bases between them. The CDR3 totals 15 residues. The CDR3 region is CASRGGAGKYSPLHF. CDR3 coding DNA: TGTGCCAGCAGGGGGGGGGCAGGGAAGTATTCACCCCTCCACTTT.

The chain employs TRBV27 and TRBJ1-2, with 7 bases matching TRBD1. After removal of 2 bases from V and 2 bases from J, the junction contained 20 bases not matched to a gene. The CDR3 is made up of 20 amino acids. Germline V gives CDR1 MNHEY, CDR2 SMNVEV (reference sequence). CDR3 DNA sequence: TGTGCCAGCAGTTTAATGGGCGATCCAGGGGGTTATCTAGAGAACTATGGCTACACCTTC. It encodes CASSLMGDPGGYLENYGYTF.

This clonotype was recorded at least ten times. The chain recombines TRBV7-2 with TRBJ2-1, with 10 bases fitting TRBD2. V lost 1 base, J lost 0 bases, and 3 bases stayed unmatched. The CDR3 consists of 17 residues. Germline CDR1 and CDR2: SGHTA and FQGNSA. The CDR3 sequence is CASSLERGGFSYNEQFF. The CDR3 DNA is TGTGCCAGCAGCTTAGAGCGGGGGGGCTTCTCCTACAATGAGCAGTTCTTC.

The chain recombines TRBV20-1 with TRBJ2-7; D not certain. Trimming shortened V by 3 bases and J by 6 bases, and 12 bases separated the two germline ends. Germline values: CDR1 DFQATT, CDR2 SNEGSKA (reference sequence). This CDR3 is 12 amino acids long. The CDR3 protein is CSARDGSPEQYV. In DNA, the CDR3 is TGCAGTGCTAGGGACGGGTCACCCGAGCAGTACGTC.

This clonotype appeared a few times. This rearrangement joins TRBV7-9 to TRBJ1-2; 11 nucleotides agree with TRBD1. The CDR3 spans 15 residues. Germline lookup yields CDR1 SEHNR and CDR2 FQNEAQ (reference sequence). Trimming cost V 5 bases and J 5 bases; bases outside gene matches: 7. The CDR3 nucleotides read TGTGCCAGCAGCAACGGACAGGGGGCCTTGTATGGCTACACCTTC. Its translation: CASSNGQGALYGYTF.

The chain links TRBV4-3 to TRBJ2-5; no clear D. The germline CDR1 and CDR2 sequences are LGHNA and YSLEER. V was shortened by 1 base and J by 0 bases, with 6 bases between the two germline ends. This CDR3 region has 14 residues. The CDR3 here is CASSQALYQETQYF. The CDR3 DNA follows: TGCGCCAGCAGCCAAGCACTGTACCAAGAGACCCAGTACTTC.

This clonotype was seen ten or more times. The V and J genes are TRBV6-2 or TRBV6-3 and TRBJ1-1, with a tentative D call TRBD1 (5 bases). Germline V gene lookup returns CDR1 MNHEY and CDR2 SVGEGT. This CDR3 is 14 amino acids long. Deletions cut 6 bases from V and 5 bases from J, with 16 bases between. This CDR3 is CASRKLQVRTEAFF. As DNA, the CDR3 is TGTGCCAGCAGGAAACTACAGGTCCGGACTGAAGCTTTCTTT.

The rearrangement uses TRBV6-5 and TRBJ1-1; D remains unclear. V gave up 0 bases and J gave up 4 bases, with 12 bases separating them. Germline loops: CDR1 MNHEY, CDR2 SVGAGI. This CDR3 has 15 residues. Here the CDR3 DNA reads TGTGCCAGCAGTTACTCAGGACCCCAGGTCACTGAAGCTTTCTTT. Protein product: CASSYSGPQVTEAFF.

The sample holds many counts of this clonotype. This sequence joins TRBV7-8 and TRBJ2-7; 7 bases match TRBD1. Germline V gene data show CDR1 as SGHVS and CDR2 as FQNEAQ. The CDR3 has 14 residues. V shed 4 bases, J shed 3 bases, and the junction held 6 bases outside the gene matches. CDR3 loop: CASSSGTAHYEQYF. CDR3 DNA sequence: TGTGCCAGCAGCTCAGGGACAGCCCACTACGAGCAGTACTTC.

The table lists this clonotype with a few counts. The gene calls are TRBV15 and TRBJ1-1; D is uncertain. CDR3 length: 13 amino acids. Germline V gives CDR1 LNHNV, CDR2 YYDKDF (reference sequence). V was shortened by 2 bases and J by 2 bases, with 6 bases between the two germline ends. The CDR3 reads CATSRYDNTEAFF. The CDR3 DNA reads as TGTGCCACCAGCAGATACGATAACACTGAAGCTTTCTTT. Together with reference TRBV15 and TRBJ1-1, the CDR3 gives the full variable domain: DAMVIQNPRYQVTQFGKPVTLSCSQTLNHNVMYWYQQKSSQAPKLLFHYYDKDFNNEADTPDNFQSRRPNTSFCFLDIRSPGLGDTAMYLCATSRYDNTEAFFGQGTRLTVV.

This clonotype occurred once. This rearrangement joins TRBV3-1 to TRBJ1-2; possibly TRBD1 for D (6 bases). The length of the CDR3 is 16 residues. Germline CDR1 reads LGHDT; CDR2 reads YNNKEL (reference sequence). Trimming removed 0 bases at V and 5 bases at J, with 16 bases between. The CDR3 DNA follows: TGTGCCAGCAGCCAAGATCAAGGGGGGCCATATTATGGCTACACCTTC. Protein: CASSQDQGGPYYGYTF.

This rearrangement joins TRBV27 to TRBJ1-5; D ambiguous. This CDR3 has 14 residues. Germline V gene sequence: CDR1 MNHEY, CDR2 SMNVEV (reference sequence). V was pared by 3 bases and J by 6 bases, with 12 bases between. CDR3 DNA: TGTGCCAGCAGTTTTACGGGGATTAGTCAGCCCCAGCATTTT. It is translated as CASSFTGISQPQHF.

This clonotype was counted only a few times. The chain joins TRBV12-3 or TRBV12-4 to TRBJ2-6; unclear D gene. The V and J ends lost 6 bases and 2 bases respectively, with 11 bases between them. The CDR3 has 15 residues. The CDR3 region has the DNA TGTGCCAGCAGCCGCCTTGCTGCTGGGGCCAACGTCCTGACTTTC. Translated, it gives CASSRLAAGANVLTF.

V is TRBV4-1 and J is TRBJ2-1, with 7 bases fitting TRBD1. The CDR3 covers 16 residues. J lost 9 bases, V lost 4 bases, and 15 bases had no gene match. The germline gives CDR1 MGHRA, CDR2 YSYEKL. The CDR3 here is CASSLVRTGGWGEQFF. Written as DNA, the CDR3 is TGCGCCAGCAGCCTAGTTCGGACAGGAGGATGGGGTGAGCAGTTCTTC.

The table lists this clonotype with a few counts. The chain recombines TRBV5-5 with TRBJ2-7; no definite D call. The germline CDR1 and CDR2 sequences are SGHKS and YYEKEE (reference sequence). The CDR3 covers 14 residues. Trimming removed 4 bases at V and 3 bases at J, with 14 bases between. The CDR3 protein is CASSIDWADYEQYF. CDR3 DNA: TGTGCCAGCAGCATAGACTGGGCAGACTACGAGCAGTACTTC.

In this sample, this clonotype turned up a few times. The chain combines TRBV7-6 with TRBJ2-2; TRBD1 matches at 9 bases. Germline V lookup: CDR1 SGHVS, CDR2 FNYEAQ. With V trimmed by 5 bases and J by 5 bases, 9 bases remained unmatched. The CDR3 is 16 amino acids. The CDR3 bases are TGTGCCAGCAGCCCTGGACAGGGGCCTATTACCGGGGAGCTGTTTTTT. It yields the protein CASSPGQGPITGELFF.

This chain links TRBV6-1 with TRBJ2-1, with D possibly matching TRBD1 (6 bases). Trimming stripped 2 bases from V and 4 bases from J, with 18 bases between. The CDR3 extends over 17 amino acids. Germline V gene lookup returns CDR1 MNHNS and CDR2 SASEGT. In DNA, the CDR3 is TGTGCCAGCAGTGAACCCCTCTCGGACAGTGTTTACAATGAGCAGTTCTTC. Encoded protein: CASSEPLSDSVYNEQFF.

This clonotype was found a few times. This sequence joins TRBV5-4 and TRBJ2-5; D may be TRBD1 or TRBD2 (7 bases each). The CDR3 runs 14 residues. V lost 4 bases, J lost 2 bases, and 12 bases lay in between. CDR1 and CDR2 from the germline V gene are SGHNT and YYREEE (reference sequence). CDR3 sequence (DNA): TGTGCCAGCAGCCAGGGGGGGACTCAAGAGACCCAGTACTTC. Translated, it gives CASSQGGTQETQYF.

A word on this clonotype: A read error may be the cause here, since a much bigger clone is one base away. CDR3 nucleotides: TGTGCCAGCAGGTCAGGGAGAGACACTGAAGCTTTCTTT. Protein sequence: CASRSGRDTEAFF. This rearrangement joins TRBV7-6 to TRBJ1-1, with a possible D match to TRBD1 (5 bases). Germline CDR1 SGHVS, CDR2 FNYEAQ. V dropped 6 bases and J dropped 3 bases, with 11 bases sitting between them. The CDR3 loop spans 13 amino acids. The whole variable domain, filled in from reference TRBV7-6 and TRBJ1-1, reads GAGVSQSPRYKVTKRGQDVALRCDPISGHVSLYWYRQALGQGPEFLTYFNYEAQQDKSGLPNDRFSAERPEGSISTLTIQRTEQRDSAMYRCASRSGRDTEAFFGQGTRLTVV.